This entry features one T cell receptor beta chain sequence. This entry belongs to a study of shared clonotypes between healthy human individuals. Only in-frame clones appear in the TCRdb table, and some are missing; sequencing was by immunoSEQ multiplex PCR. This table holds 470,000 or so clones, around 80% found once. The CDR3 sequence is 17 residues long. V shed 3 bases and J shed 4 bases, with 19 bases lying between them. The V gene's germline CDR1 is LNHDA and CDR2 SQIVND (reference sequence). This chain connects TRBV19 to TRBJ2-1; D not certain. Sequencing was performed on PBMCs. This clonotype originated in a woman in her thirties or forties in good health. Some clones in this sample may be carry-over from other donors' samples. The chain's CDR3 is CASSMGTPASPYNEQFF. DNA for the CDR3: TGTGCCAGTAGTATGGGAACCCCTGCTTCCCCGTACAATGAGCAGTTCTTC.